Below are 23 T cell receptor beta chains sequenced from a single sample in a study of T-cell memory formation after mild COVID-19. TCRdb recomputed calls from the 5' RACE reads with MiXCR, one row per CDR3 protein. This sample carries 220,000 or so distinct CDR3 sequences, about 9.2% of them seen once, and the ten largest clones take 3% to 4%. Sequenced material: PBMCs or a T cell subset sorted from them (not recorded which). Every receptor here comes from a man aged 18 to 29 who had mild COVID-19 (a few samples of this study predate the infection). Cell type and time point are not known.

This clonotype came up a few times. J is TRBJ1-2 and V is TRBV25-1; D unclear. V was clipped by 6 bases and J by 7 bases, with 12 bases between them. CDR3 length: 12 amino acids. The germline V gene has CDR1 MGHDK and CDR2 SYGVNS. The CDR3 nucleotides are TGTGCCAGCAGGGAAGTTTCCTCTGGCTACACCTTC. It yields the protein CASREVSSGYTF.

This clonotype has more than one count but fewer than ten. The CDR3 sequence: CASSLRTSGTSTDTQYF. CDR3 coding DNA: TGCGCCAGCAGTTTGAGGACTAGCGGGACGTCCACAGATACGCAGTATTTT. The genes are TRBV5-1 and TRBJ2-3, with 12 bases identical to TRBD2. With V trimmed by 5 bases and J by 2 bases, 9 bases remained unmatched. Germline V gene lookup returns CDR1 SGHRS and CDR2 YFSETQ. The CDR3 extends over 17 amino acids. The whole variable domain, filled in from reference TRBV5-1 and TRBJ2-3, reads KAGVTQTPRYLIKTRGQQVTLSCSPISGHRSVSWYQQTPGQGLQFLFEYFSETQRNKGNFPGRFSGRQFSNSRSEMNVSTLELGDSALYLCASSLRTSGTSTDTQYFGPGTRLTVL.

In this sample, this clonotype turned up many times. The chain uses TRBV9 and TRBJ2-3, with 8 bases that match TRBD1. The length of the CDR3 is 13 residues. With 4 bases clipped from V and 9 bases from J, the junction kept 7 bases outside the gene matches. The germline CDR1 and CDR2 sequences are SGDLS and YYNGEE. CDR3 in DNA: TGTGCCAGCAGCACCCAACGACAGGGGACGCAGTATTTT. This translates into CASSTQRQGTQYF.

With respect to this clonotype: A read error may explain this, as a much larger clone is one base away. This chain uses TRBV7-9 with TRBJ2-7; 10 nucleotides line up with TRBD2. V trimming: 3 bases; J trimming: 5 bases; junction bases outside the gene matches: 4. Germline values: CDR1 SEHNR, CDR2 FQNEAQ (reference sequence). CDR3 length equals 14 residues. The CDR3 DNA sequence: TGTGCCAGCAGCTTTAGCGGGGGGAACCACGAGCAGTACTTC. Its protein is CASSFSGGNHEQYF.

V and J are TRBV7-3 and TRBJ2-5; possible D gene TRBD2, 5 bases. The CDR3 runs 13 residues. V was clipped by 6 bases and J by 5 bases, with 13 bases between them. Per germline, CDR1 SGHTA and CDR2 FQGTGA. The CDR3 spells CASSFGVAETQYF. CDR3 DNA: TGTGCCAGCAGTTTCGGGGTTGCGGAGACCCAGTACTTC.

Many counts were recorded for this clonotype. The chain employs TRBV7-2 and TRBJ2-3; D gene ambiguous. This CDR3 has 13 residues. Trimming cost V 3 bases and J 1 base, with 5 bases left between them. The germline gives CDR1 SGHTA, CDR2 FQGNSA. CDR3 sequence reads: CASSFLGTDTQYF. CDR3 coding DNA: TGTGCCAGCAGCTTTCTAGGCACAGATACGCAGTATTTT.

The CDR3 reads CSARDGVYQPQHF. Here the CDR3 DNA reads TGCAGTGCTCGGGACGGGGTATATCAGCCCCAGCATTTT. The rearrangement joins TRBV20-1 to TRBJ1-5; the D gene is possibly TRBD1 (5 bases). Germline CDR1 reads DFQATT; CDR2 reads SNEGSKA (reference sequence). V shed 5 bases and J shed 5 bases, with 13 bases lying between them. The CDR3 is 13 residues long.

V gene TRBV5-5 combines with J gene TRBJ1-1, with 10 bases lining up with TRBD1. Unmatched junction bases numbered 9, after V lost 2 bases and J lost 5 bases. CDR1 is SGHKS, CDR2 YYEKEE, per germline (reference sequence). The CDR3 runs 16 residues. The CDR3 region is CASSFWDRGWLTEAFF. CDR3 in DNA: TGTGCCAGCAGCTTTTGGGACAGGGGCTGGTTGACTGAAGCTTTCTTT.

A few counts support this clonotype. This sequence joins TRBV7-2 and TRBJ2-5; D gene uncertain. The CDR3 runs 19 residues. In germline, CDR1 is SGHTA, CDR2 FQGNSA. The germline V and J ends were trimmed by 1 base and 5 bases, with 26 bases remaining between them. The CDR3 nucleotides read TGTGCCAGCAGCTTAGAACCCCTCGGTGCGGCGAATTTCGGGGAGACCCAGTACTTC. Its protein product is CASSLEPLGAANFGETQYF. Full variable domain (outside the CDR3, taken from reference TRBV7-2 and TRBJ2-5): GAGVSQSPSNKVTEKGKDVELRCDPISGHTALYWYRQSLGQGLEFLIYFQGNSAPDKSGLPSDRFSAERTGGSVSTLTIQRTQQEDSAVYLCASSLEPLGAANFGETQYFGPGTRLLVL.

V and J are TRBV7-9 and TRBJ2-6; a weak D match, TRBD2 (5 bases). This CDR3 spans 15 amino acids. CDR1 and CDR2 from the germline V gene are SEHNR and FQNEAQ (reference sequence). V was pared by 2 bases and J by 4 bases, with 9 bases between. The DNA for the CDR3 is TGTGCCAGCAGCTTACGAACGGGAGGGGCCAACGTCCTGACTTTC. Translation: CASSLRTGGANVLTF.

This clonotype was seen at least ten times. This chain uses TRBV9 with TRBJ2-1, with D perhaps given as TRBD1 or TRBD2 (7 bases each). Germline V gene data show CDR1 as SGDLS and CDR2 as YYNGEE. CDR3 length equals 15 residues. The V and J ends lost 7 bases and 0 bases respectively, with 14 bases between them. Here the CDR3 reads CASARGDSSYNEQFF. CDR3 nucleotides: TGTGCCAGCGCCCGGGGGGACAGCTCCTACAATGAGCAGTTCTTC.

This clonotype appeared a single time. A clone one base away is much larger, so this may be a read error. The rearrangement uses TRBV27 and TRBJ2-5; D perhaps matches TRBD1 (6 bases). Per the germline V gene, CDR1 is MNHEY and CDR2 is SMNVEV (reference sequence). The CDR3 extends over 14 amino acids. The V and J ends lost 6 bases and 5 bases respectively, with 16 bases between them. CDR3 protein: CASRFVGAWETQYF. The CDR3 DNA is TGTGCCAGCAGGTTCGTGGGGGCCTGGGAGACCCAGTACTTC.

This clonotype occurred many times. This chain connects TRBV7-2 to TRBJ2-3; D is unresolved. V lost 6 bases to trimming and J lost 2 bases, with 9 bases between them. CDR1 and CDR2 (germline): SGHTA, FQGNSA. The CDR3 is made up of 13 amino acids. The CDR3, as DNA: TGTGCCAGCAGGCTTGGTCCCACAGATACGCAGTATTTT. As protein: CASRLGPTDTQYF.

The chain couples TRBV5-8 to TRBJ2-1, with D maybe TRBD1 (6 bases). The V end lost 1 base, the J end lost 2 bases, and 10 bases lay between the germline ends. The CDR3 runs to 15 residues. The germline gives CDR1 SGHTS, CDR2 YDEGEE. The CDR3 DNA reads TGTGCCAGCAGCTTGTCAGGGGCTCCCTACAATGAGCAGTTCTTC. Protein: CASSLSGAPYNEQFF.

CDR3 in amino acids: CASSGASDTQYF. CDR3 coding DNA: TGTGCCAGCAGTGGGGCCAGTGATACGCAGTATTTT. This chain links TRBV6-2 or TRBV6-3 with TRBJ2-3; possibly TRBD1 for D (5 bases). Germline CDR1 is MNHEY and CDR2 is SVGEGT. Trimming cost V 5 bases and J 6 bases, with 9 bases left between them. The CDR3 has 12 residues.

CDR3 sequence: CASSPTGQSYYEQYF. DNA of the CDR3: TGTGCCAGCAGCCCGACGGGGCAGAGCTACTACGAGCAGTACTTC. The rearrangement links TRBV5-5 to TRBJ2-7; tentatively, D is TRBD1 or TRBD2 (5 bases each). Germline CDR1 is SGHKS and CDR2 is YYEKEE (reference sequence). Between the trimmed V and J ends, which lost 4 bases and 3 bases, there was a span of 17 bases. The CDR3 spans 15 residues.

This clonotype has only a few counts. The rearrangement joins TRBV12-3 or TRBV12-4 to TRBJ2-3; 12 bases line up with TRBD2. Trimming took 3 bases from V and 6 from J; bases not matched to a gene: 13. The CDR3 is 18 residues long. DNA of the CDR3: TGTGCCAGCAGTTTTGTAGGACTAGCGGGGAGAGGGGGGGATACGCAGTATTTT. Protein: CASSFVGLAGRGGDTQYF.

In its sample, this clonotype was seen many times. The chain has TRBV5-6 and TRBJ2-1; the D gene is possibly TRBD2 (5 bases). The V and J ends lost 9 bases and 4 bases respectively, with 8 bases between them. This CDR3 has 11 residues. Looked up from germline, CDR1 is SGHDT and CDR2 is YYEEEE. CDR3 in amino acids: CATGFYNEQFF. The DNA for the CDR3 is TGTGCCACGGGATTTTACAATGAGCAGTTCTTC.

The CDR3 nucleotides read TGTGCCAGCAGGAAGGGGGGAGGGGGCGATTCACCCCTCCACTTT. This translates into CASRKGGGGDSPLHF. The rearrangement uses TRBV7-2 and TRBJ1-6; 7 bases agree with TRBD1. Germline V gene sequence: CDR1 SGHTA, CDR2 FQGNSA. Trimming removed 6 bases from V and 8 bases from J; junction bases left unmatched: 10. The CDR3 is 15 residues long.

Only a few counts were recorded for this clonotype. The chain joins TRBV5-6 to TRBJ2-1; 11 nucleotides match TRBD1. With 4 bases clipped from V and 7 bases from J, the junction kept 7 bases outside the gene matches. The length of the CDR3 is 15 residues. CDR1 is SGHDT, CDR2 YYEEEE, per germline. The chain's CDR3 is CASSARDRGGNEQFF. Written as DNA, the CDR3 is TGTGCCAGCAGCGCCCGGGACAGGGGGGGAAATGAGCAGTTCTTC.

For the CDR3, the DNA is TGTGCCAGCAGTTTAAGCCTCGGACAGGGCAGTCAGCCCCAGCATTTT. It codes for CASSLSLGQGSQPQHF. The genes are TRBV12-3 or TRBV12-4 and TRBJ1-5; 8 nucleotides align to TRBD1. The length of the CDR3 is 16 residues. V gave up 2 bases and J gave up 6 bases; unmatched junction bases: 9.

This clonotype was counted ten times or more. The chain joins TRBV6-2 or TRBV6-3 to TRBJ2-2; possible D gene TRBD2, 6 bases. The CDR3 contains 19 residues. V was cut by 2 bases and J by 0 bases, with 19 bases left in between. Looked up from germline, CDR1 is MNHEY and CDR2 is SVGEGT. CDR3 in DNA: TGTGCCAGCAGTTACCGCCGACTAGTCCCCATTACGAACACCGGGGAGCTGTTTTTT. Protein product: CASSYRRLVPITNTGELFF.

This clonotype was seen only a few times. The chain has TRBV20-1 and TRBJ1-2; a weak D match, TRBD1 (5 bases). V lost 0 bases and J lost 4, with 9 bases in between. There are 13 residues in the CDR3. CDR1 is DFQATT, CDR2 SNEGSKA, per germline (reference sequence). The CDR3 DNA is TGCAGTGCTAGAGATCGGGGGAGCTATGGCTACACCTTC. Encoded protein: CSARDRGSYGYTF.